The next 27 T cell receptor beta chains were all read from a single sample in a study of neurological immune-mediated disorders. TCRdb redid the calling of the 5' RACE reads with MiXCR, one entry per CDR3 protein. The sample holds 65,000 to 90,000 distinct CDR3 sequences, approximately 10% seen once. Sequencing was performed on PBMCs. All receptors derive from a man aged 40-50 years in good health.

This clonotype is labeled medium-sized. Here the CDR3 DNA reads TGTGCCAGCAGCTTAAGTCCGACCAACCATGAGCAGTTCTTC. It codes for CASSLSPTNHEQFF. The V gene is TRBV7-2, the J gene TRBJ2-1; no firm D call. CDR1 is SGHTA and CDR2 is FQGNSA in the germline V gene. The CDR3 consists of 14 residues. V lost 2 bases and J lost 8, with 13 bases in between.

This clonotype was counted many times. The chain carries TRBV5-1 and TRBJ2-7, with 9 positions matching TRBD2. CDR1 SGHRS and CDR2 YFSETQ come from the germline V gene. The CDR3 runs 15 residues. The V segment lost 1 base and the J segment 2 bases; nucleotides outside the gene matches: 4. CDR3 region: CASSLSAGGTYEQYF. The CDR3 nucleotides are TGCGCCAGCAGCTTGTCAGCGGGAGGCACCTACGAGCAGTACTTC.

This clonotype was seen many times. The gene calls are TRBV29-1 and TRBJ1-4; TRBD1 agrees at 8 bases. This CDR3 is 12 amino acids long. Germline V gene data show CDR1 as SQVTM and CDR2 as ANQGSEA. Trimming removed 8 bases from V and 8 bases from J; junction bases left unmatched: 7. CDR3 amino acids: CSCGTGGEKLFF. The CDR3 DNA follows: TGCAGCTGCGGGACAGGAGGAGAAAAACTGTTTTTT.

This chain joins TRBV10-2 and TRBJ1-1; D not resolved. This CDR3 has 14 amino acids. Germline V gives CDR1 WSHSY, CDR2 SAAADI. Between the trimmed V and J ends, which lost 4 bases and 1 base, there was a span of 10 bases. CDR3 nucleotide sequence: TGCGCCAGCAGTGGTAAGGGTGCGAACACTGAAGCTTTCTTT. Translated, it gives CASSGKGANTEAFF.

The rearrangement joins TRBV7-2 to TRBJ2-1; TRBD2 might be the D (6 bases). Between the trimmed V and J ends, which lost 2 bases and 8 bases, there was a span of 19 bases. There are 16 residues in the CDR3. Germline V gene data show CDR1 as SGHTA and CDR2 as FQGNSA. This chain's CDR3 is CASSLNAGMLHDEQFF. CDR3 DNA: TGTGCCAGCAGCTTAAATGCGGGAATGCTTCACGATGAGCAGTTCTTC.

On this clonotype itself: Since a much larger clone is just one base distant, this may be a read error. The rearrangement uses TRBV3-1 and TRBJ2-1; a weak D match, TRBD1 (6 bases). The CDR3 has 14 amino acids. Germline CDR1 reads LGHDT; CDR2 reads YNNKEL (reference sequence). In nucleotides, the CDR3 is TGTGCCAGCACTCGGGGTCAGGGGAACAATGATCAGTTCTTC. Protein: CASTRGQGNNDQFF.

In its sample, this clonotype was seen many times. The rearrangement joins TRBV12-3 or TRBV12-4 to TRBJ2-1; a weak D match, TRBD2 (6 bases). The CDR3 extends over 16 amino acids. Trimming stripped 3 bases from V and 4 bases from J, with 16 bases between. The DNA for the CDR3 is TGTGCCAGCAGTTTCACTAGCTTGGGTAATTACAATGAGCAGTTCTTC. It specifies CASSFTSLGNYNEQFF.

This clonotype appeared many times. The chain is built from TRBV24-1 and TRBJ1-1; 7 nucleotides match TRBD1. Per germline, CDR1 KGHDR and CDR2 SFDVKD. This CDR3 comprises 12 residues. V lost 3 bases, J lost 11 bases, and 5 bases stayed unmatched. CDR3 amino acids: CATSDQGGEAFF. CDR3 DNA sequence: TGTGCCACCAGTGATCAGGGGGGCGAGGCTTTCTTT.

This clonotype was counted at least ten times. The chain links TRBV5-1 to TRBJ1-5, with no clear D. Germline V CDR1 and CDR2: SGHRS, YFSETQ. The CDR3 runs to 15 residues. Trimming pared 0 bases from V and 4 bases from J, leaving 11 bases between. The CDR3 nucleotides read TGCGCCAGCAGCTTGGAGGGTGGCCCTAATCAGCCCCAGCATTTT. Translating it yields CASSLEGGPNQPQHF.

This clonotype was seen many times. V and J are TRBV5-1 and TRBJ2-5; 7 positions match TRBD1. V dropped 3 bases and J dropped 2; count of bases not matched to a gene: 1. Germline assignment: CDR1 SGHRS and CDR2 YFSETQ. The CDR3 length is 13 residues. The CDR3 loop is CASSSTGQETQYF. CDR3 DNA sequence: TGCGCCAGCAGCTCGACAGGGCAAGAGACCCAGTACTTC.

At least ten counts were recorded for this clonotype. The V gene is TRBV2, the J gene TRBJ2-5; D perhaps matches TRBD2 (7 bases). Per the germline V gene, CDR1 is SNHLY and CDR2 is FYNNEI. CDR3 length: 13 residues. Trimming removed 6 bases at V and 5 bases at J, with 13 bases between. The CDR3 DNA is TGTGCCAGCAGGCACAGGGAGGGGGAGACCCAGTACTTC. This encodes CASRHREGETQYF.

This clonotype has ten or more counts. For the CDR3, the DNA is TGTGCCAGCGGACAGGGGGATAATAGCAATCAGCCCCAGCATTTT. This gives the protein CASGQGDNSNQPQHF. The rearrangement joins TRBV27 to TRBJ1-5; 10 nucleotides line up with TRBD1. V lost 8 bases to trimming and J lost 0 bases; unmatched junction nucleotides: 4. The CDR3 has 15 residues. The germline CDR1 and CDR2 sequences are MNHEY and SMNVEV (reference sequence).

V gene TRBV10-3 combines with J gene TRBJ2-6; D unresolved. Trimming left V 10 bases short and J 1 base short, with 11 bases between. The CDR3 is 14 amino acids. The germline V gene encodes CDR1 ENHRY and CDR2 SYGVKD. In DNA, the CDR3 is TGTGCCACCTTCTCCGGGTCTGGGGCCAACGTCCTGACTTTC. It specifies CATFSGSGANVLTF.

The sample holds many counts of this clonotype. The rearrangement uses TRBV7-3 and TRBJ2-3, with 8 bases aligning to TRBD2. The CDR3 covers 15 residues. The germline V gene encodes CDR1 SGHTA and CDR2 FQGTGA. V was pared by 5 bases and J by 2 bases, with 6 bases of the junction left unmatched. The chain's CDR3 is CASSPRLAYTDTQYF. In DNA form, the CDR3 reads TGTGCCAGCAGCCCGCGACTAGCGTACACAGATACGCAGTATTTT.

This clonotype was observed at least ten times. The rearrangement links TRBV30 to TRBJ1-1, with no clear D. Germline loops: CDR1 GTSNPN, CDR2 SVGIG (reference sequence). Trimming cost V 0 bases and J 0 bases, with 11 bases left between them. CDR3 length: 15 residues. The CDR3 is CAWSVQVGVNTEAFF. CDR3 DNA sequence: TGTGCCTGGAGTGTACAAGTTGGAGTGAACACTGAAGCTTTCTTT.

This clonotype was recorded at least ten times. J is TRBJ2-1 and V is TRBV4-2, with TRBD2 identical over 7 bases. CDR3 length: 13 residues. Trimming removed 4 bases from V and 10 bases from J; junction bases left unmatched: 7. Germline lookup yields CDR1 LGHNA and CDR2 YNFKEQ. The CDR3 here is CASSPLATQEQFF. In DNA, the CDR3 is TGTGCCAGCAGCCCACTAGCGACACAGGAGCAGTTCTTC.

This clonotype occurred a few times. V is TRBV7-6 and J is TRBJ1-3; D gene ambiguous. This CDR3 has 14 residues. Deletions cut 3 bases from V and 4 bases from J, with 10 bases between. Germline-derived CDR1 and CDR2 are SGHVS and FNYEAQ. The CDR3 reads CASSFLGWGNTIYF. Written as DNA, the CDR3 is TGTGCCAGCAGCTTCTTAGGGTGGGGAAACACCATATATTTT. Complete variable domain (other parts from reference TRBV7-6 and TRBJ1-3): GAGVSQSPRYKVTKRGQDVALRCDPISGHVSLYWYRQALGQGPEFLTYFNYEAQQDKSGLPNDRFSAERPEGSISTLTIQRTEQRDSAMYRCASSFLGWGNTIYFGEGSWLTVV.

This clonotype has a count of ten or more. This chain links TRBV7-2 with TRBJ2-5, with TRBD2 matching over 8 bases. This CDR3 has 16 amino acids. Germline-derived CDR1 and CDR2 are SGHTA and FQGNSA. The V and J ends lost 2 bases and 5 bases, in that order; junction bases with no gene match: 10. The chain's CDR3 is CASSLTPGGPRETQYF. CDR3 DNA sequence: TGTGCCAGCAGCTTAACGCCGGGGGGGCCGAGGGAGACCCAGTACTTC.

This clonotype has ten or more counts. The CDR3 DNA reads TGTGCCAGCAGTTACGTCGGGGGCTCCTCGTCCGAGCAGTACTTC. Encoded protein: CASSYVGGSSSEQYF. The rearrangement uses TRBV6-5 and TRBJ2-7, with D perhaps matching TRBD1 or TRBD2 (6 bases each). Germline-derived CDR1 and CDR2 are MNHEY and SVGAGI. V lost 2 bases to trimming and J lost 6 bases, with 17 bases between them. The CDR3 totals 15 residues.

This clonotype was counted ten times or more. The chain has TRBV27 and TRBJ2-3, with D possibly matching TRBD2 (6 bases). Trimming removed 2 bases from V and 3 bases from J, with 12 bases in between. The germline gives CDR1 MNHEY, CDR2 SMNVEV (reference sequence). The CDR3 runs 15 residues. The CDR3 loop reads CASSLGGWETDTQYF. The CDR3 DNA follows: TGTGCCAGCAGTTTAGGGGGGTGGGAGACAGATACGCAGTATTTT.

This clonotype has at least ten counts. The chain joins TRBV5-1 to TRBJ2-1; TRBD1 matches at 8 bases. The J segment lost 1 base and the V segment lost 4 bases, leaving 4 bases of the junction unmatched. Per germline, CDR1 SGHRS and CDR2 YFSETQ. This CDR3 is built from 15 residues. CDR3 in amino acids: CASSPTGGSYNEQFF. For the CDR3, the DNA is TGCGCCAGCAGCCCTACAGGGGGGTCCTACAATGAGCAGTTCTTC. The full variable domain, completed using reference TRBV5-1 and TRBJ2-1, is KAGVTQTPRYLIKTRGQQVTLSCSPISGHRSVSWYQQTPGQGLQFLFEYFSETQRNKGNFPGRFSGRQFSNSRSEMNVSTLELGDSALYLCASSPTGGSYNEQFFGPGTRLTVL.

This clonotype was seen repeatedly, ten times or more. The chain uses TRBV7-2 and TRBJ1-6; TRBD1 agrees at 8 bases. Germline assignment: CDR1 SGHTA and CDR2 FQGNSA. The CDR3 loop spans 15 amino acids. V shed 4 bases, J shed 7 bases, and the junction held 6 bases outside the gene matches. CDR3 sequence (DNA): TGTGCCAGCAGCTCGGGACAGGAGAGAAATTCACCCCTCCACTTT. It yields the protein CASSSGQERNSPLHF. Full variable domain (outside the CDR3, taken from reference TRBV7-2 and TRBJ1-6): GAGVSQSPSNKVTEKGKDVELRCDPISGHTALYWYRQSLGQGLEFLIYFQGNSAPDKSGLPSDRFSAERTGGSVSTLTIQRTQQEDSAVYLCASSSGQERNSPLHFGNGTRLTVT.

At least ten counts were recorded for this clonotype. The chain carries TRBV5-5 and TRBJ2-3, with a tentative D call TRBD1 (6 bases). Trimming removed 1 base from V and 1 base from J, with 13 bases in between. Germline V gene data show CDR1 as SGHKS and CDR2 as YYEKEE (reference sequence). The length of the CDR3 is 16 residues. CDR3 protein: CASSLPQGPRTDTQYF. CDR3 nucleotide sequence: TGTGCCAGCAGCTTGCCCCAGGGGCCACGCACAGATACGCAGTATTTT. Supplemented by reference TRBV5-5 and TRBJ2-3, the full variable domain reads DAGVTQSPTHLIKTRGQQVTLRCSPISGHKSVSWYQQVLGQGPQFIFQYYEKEERGRGNFPDRFSARQFPNYSSELNVNALLLGDSALYLCASSLPQGPRTDTQYFGPGTRLTVL.

This clonotype was seen many times. V and J are TRBV5-1 and TRBJ2-1, with 13 bases that match TRBD2. The CDR3 contains 18 residues. V gave up 4 bases and J gave up 0 bases; unmatched junction bases: 7. Germline values: CDR1 SGHRS, CDR2 YFSETQ. CDR3 sequence: CASSLTSGGPSSYNEQFF. CDR3 bases: TGCGCCAGCAGCCTGACTAGCGGGGGGCCAAGCTCCTACAATGAGCAGTTCTTC.

This clonotype was seen at least ten times. The gene calls are TRBV5-1 and TRBJ2-7, with a weak D call TRBD1 (6 bases). Trimming left V 1 base short and J 1 base short, with 12 bases between. CDR3 length: 15 amino acids. The germline CDR1 and CDR2 sequences are SGHRS and YFSETQ. CDR3 sequence: CASSLLSGTSYEQYF. DNA of the CDR3: TGCGCCAGCAGCTTGTTGTCAGGGACATCCTACGAGCAGTACTTC.

The chain joins TRBV28 to TRBJ1-2; TRBD1 agrees at 7 bases. CDR1 and CDR2 from the germline V gene are MDHEN and SYDVKM. With 2 bases clipped from V and 7 bases from J, the junction kept 7 bases outside the gene matches. This CDR3 contains 14 residues. CDR3 coding DNA: TGTGCCAGCAGTTTAACCCCAGGGGGTAGTGGCTACACCTTC. Translated, it gives CASSLTPGGSGYTF.

This clonotype appeared many times. This rearrangement joins TRBV6-4 to TRBJ2-1; 8 bases agree with TRBD1. The CDR3 consists of 14 residues. The V and J ends lost 9 bases and 5 bases, in that order; junction bases with no gene match: 9. Germline lookup yields CDR1 MRHNA and CDR2 SNTAGT. CDR3: CARLDRVTHNEQFF. The CDR3, as DNA: TGTGCCAGATTGGACAGGGTCACTCACAATGAGCAGTTCTTC.